A selection of T cell receptor beta chains follows, all from one sample in a study of T-cell reconstitution after alpha-beta-depleted transplantation in children. TCRdb fed the PCR reads into MiXCR, producing one record per CDR3 protein. The sample yields fewer than 250,000 distinct CDR3 sequences, under 20% seen once. The starting material was PBMCs, mostly from graft donor cells, obtained 360 days after TCRalphabeta/CD19-depleted stem cell transplant. All receptors derive from a male patient aged 2-10 years who had a stem cell transplant for acute lymphoblastic leukemia, so the T cells may come from the graft donor. Each CDR3 is given with its conserved first and last residue. D genes are given only for firm matches. Some rows mark clone size as missing; the rest say once, few, many or name a class of expanded clone.

J,size,V,D,CDR3,DNA
TRBJ2-1,.,TRBV11-1,TRBD2,CASSFTGTSGGSSYNEQFF,TGTGCCAGCAGCTTTACCGGGACTAGCGGGGGGTCGTCCTACAATGAGCAGTTCTTC
TRBJ2-7,.,TRBV25-1,.,CASSETGRYEQYF,TGTGCCAGCAGTGAAACAGGGAGATACGAGCAGTACTTC
TRBJ1-2,many,TRBV29-1,.,CSVIPPGLNYGYTF,TGCAGCGTCATCCCCCCGGGGCTTAACTATGGCTACACCTTC
TRBJ1-6,.,TRBV28,.,CASSFRQYPNSPLHF,TGTGCCAGCAGTTTTAGACAGTATCCCAATTCACCCCTCCACTTT
TRBJ2-1,.,TRBV28,.,CASSLFEQFF,TGTGCCAGCAGTTTATTTGAGCAGTTCTTC
TRBJ2-1,.,TRBV7-9,.,CASKDRYNEQFF,TGTGCCAGCAAAGACCGTTACAATGAGCAGTTCTTC
TRBJ2-4,.,TRBV20-1,TRBD2,CSAGLAGGSKNIQYF,TGCAGTGCCGGACTAGCGGGGGGTAGCAAAAACATTCAGTACTTC
TRBJ2-1,.,TRBV14,.,CASSQVRGSSYNEQFF,TGTGCCAGCAGCCAAGTTCGGGGGAGCTCCTACAATGAGCAGTTCTTC
TRBJ2-4,.,TRBV7-2,TRBD1,CASSLVDRDGHIQYF,TGTGCCAGCAGCTTAGTGGACAGGGACGGGCACATTCAGTACTTC
TRBJ2-1,.,TRBV3-1,.,CASSQMEQTYDEQFF,TGTGCCAGCAGCCAAATGGAACAGACATACGATGAGCAGTTCTTC
TRBJ2-7,few,TRBV18,.,CASSRTASSYEQYF,TGTGCCAGCTCACGGACCGCCAGCTCCTACGAGCAGTACTTC
TRBJ2-5,few,TRBV5-1,.,CASSLAFGGYGETQYF,TGCGCCAGCAGCTTGGCCTTTGGGGGGTACGGGGAGACCCAGTACTTC
TRBJ1-4,few,TRBV20-1,.,CSAPEPLEGEKLFF,TGCAGTGCCCCCGAGCCCCTGGAGGGTGAAAAACTGTTTTTT
TRBJ1-1,few,TRBV12-3/TRBV12-4,TRBD1,CASSSNTGVGNTEAFF,TGTGCCAGCAGTTCTAACACAGGGGTCGGGAACACTGAAGCTTTCTTT
TRBJ1-1,few,TRBV28,.,CASSLLSEAFF,TGTGCCAGCAGTTTGTTATCTGAAGCTTTCTTT
TRBJ2-7,.,TRBV11-1,TRBD1,CASSLYGQGSYF,TGTGCCAGCAGCTTATACGGACAGGGTTCGTACTTC
TRBJ2-1,few,TRBV7-9,TRBD2,CASSFRREGYEQFF,TGTGCCAGCAGCTTTAGGAGGGAGGGCTATGAGCAGTTCTTC
TRBJ2-2,many,TRBV11-2,.,CASSLDRGSPGELFF,TGTGCCAGCAGCTTAGATAGGGGGAGTCCCGGGGAGCTGTTTTTT
TRBJ2-7,.,TRBV29-1,TRBD1,CSVGTGVYEQYF,TGCAGCGTGGGGACAGGGGTATACGAGCAGTACTTC
TRBJ1-5,few,TRBV12-3/TRBV12-4,.,CASSPQGHNQPQHF,TGTGCCAGCAGCCCACAGGGTCACAATCAGCCCCAGCATTTT
TRBJ2-7,few,TRBV20-1,.,CSARDVAGVFYEQYF,TGCAGTGCTAGAGATGTAGCAGGGGTCTTCTACGAGCAGTACTTC
TRBJ1-1,.,TRBV27,.,CASSLVGFSEAFF,TGTGCCAGCAGTTTAGTGGGCTTCTCTGAAGCTTTCTTT
TRBJ2-3,.,TRBV27,TRBD2,CASSSAKPLAGAPDTQYF,TGTGCCAGCAGTTCAGCCAAACCTTTAGCGGGAGCTCCAGATACGCAGTATTTT
TRBJ2-3,.,TRBV4-2,TRBD2,CASSQSGGKLGTQYF,TGTGCCAGCAGCCAGAGCGGGGGAAAGCTGGGTACGCAGTATTTT
TRBJ2-4,few,TRBV7-2,.,CASSTGGGASKNIQYF,TGTGCCAGCAGTACCGGAGGGGGCGCGTCCAAAAACATTCAGTACTTC
TRBJ2-7,few,TRBV29-1,.,CSVVWTVSYEQYF,TGCAGCGTTGTCTGGACAGTCTCCTACGAGCAGTACTTC
TRBJ1-2,few,TRBV6-1,.,CASTAGPGASYGYTF,TGTGCCAGCACCGCGGGGCCTGGAGCTTCCTATGGCTACACCTTC
TRBJ2-7,many,TRBV7-9,.,CASSRSYEQYF,TGTGCCAGCAGCCGGTCCTACGAGCAGTACTTC
TRBJ1-2,few,TRBV20-1,.,CSAAVSSGIYGYTF,TGCAGTGCAGCGGTAAGCAGCGGAATCTATGGCTACACCTTC
TRBJ1-5,.,TRBV30,.,CAWSPTGAQPQHF,TGTGCCTGGAGCCCGACAGGTGCCCAGCCCCAGCATTTT
TRBJ2-2,.,TRBV28,.,CASSLVGQDTGELFF,TGTGCCAGCAGTTTGGTCGGGCAAGACACCGGGGAGCTGTTTTTT
TRBJ1-1,few,TRBV2,.,CASSERGNTEAFF,TGTGCCAGCAGTGAGAGGGGGAACACTGAAGCTTTCTTT
TRBJ2-1,.,TRBV6-2/TRBV6-3,TRBD1,CASSWDSKANEQFF,TGTGCCAGCAGTTGGGACAGCAAAGCCAATGAGCAGTTCTTC
TRBJ2-2,many,TRBV20-1,TRBD1,CSARGGDYRGWTGELFF,TGCAGTGCTAGAGGTGGCGATTACAGGGGGTGGACCGGGGAGCTGTTTTTT
TRBJ2-7,many,TRBV7-9,.,CASSLDGAGDEQYF,TGTGCCAGCAGCTTAGACGGAGCTGGGGACGAGCAGTACTTC
TRBJ2-1,.,TRBV29-1,TRBD1,CSVDPALQGASDEQFF,TGCAGCGTTGATCCCGCACTCCAGGGGGCTTCAGATGAGCAGTTCTTC